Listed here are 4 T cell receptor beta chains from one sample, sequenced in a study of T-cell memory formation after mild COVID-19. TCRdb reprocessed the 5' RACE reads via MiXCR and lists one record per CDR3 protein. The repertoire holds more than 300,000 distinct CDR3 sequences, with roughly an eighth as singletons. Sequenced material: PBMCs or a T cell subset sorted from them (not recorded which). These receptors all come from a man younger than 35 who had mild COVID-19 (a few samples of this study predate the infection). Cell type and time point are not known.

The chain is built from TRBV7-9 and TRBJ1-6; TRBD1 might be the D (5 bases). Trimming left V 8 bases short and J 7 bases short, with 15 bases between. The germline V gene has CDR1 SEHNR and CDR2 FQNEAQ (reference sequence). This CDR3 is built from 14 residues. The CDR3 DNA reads TGTGCCAGCGGATCCGGGACGCGAAATTCACCCCTCCACTTT. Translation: CASGSGTRNSPLHF.

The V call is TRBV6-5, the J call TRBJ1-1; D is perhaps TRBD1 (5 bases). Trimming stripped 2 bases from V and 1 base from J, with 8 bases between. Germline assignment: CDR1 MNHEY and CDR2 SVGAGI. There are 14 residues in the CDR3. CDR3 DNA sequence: TGTGCCAGCAGTTACCGACAGCAGAACACTGAAGCTTTCTTT. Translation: CASSYRQQNTEAFF.

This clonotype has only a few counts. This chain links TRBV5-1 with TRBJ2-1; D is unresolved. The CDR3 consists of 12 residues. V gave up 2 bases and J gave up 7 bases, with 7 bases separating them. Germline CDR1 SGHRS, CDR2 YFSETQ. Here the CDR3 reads CASSFGRNEQFF. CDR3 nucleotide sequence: TGCGCCAGCAGCTTCGGACGGAATGAGCAGTTCTTC.

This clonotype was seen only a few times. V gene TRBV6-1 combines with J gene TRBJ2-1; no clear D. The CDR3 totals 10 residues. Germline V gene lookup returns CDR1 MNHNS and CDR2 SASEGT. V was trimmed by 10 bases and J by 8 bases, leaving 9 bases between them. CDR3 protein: CATGRDEQFF. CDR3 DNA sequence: TGTGCCACCGGTCGGGATGAGCAGTTCTTC.